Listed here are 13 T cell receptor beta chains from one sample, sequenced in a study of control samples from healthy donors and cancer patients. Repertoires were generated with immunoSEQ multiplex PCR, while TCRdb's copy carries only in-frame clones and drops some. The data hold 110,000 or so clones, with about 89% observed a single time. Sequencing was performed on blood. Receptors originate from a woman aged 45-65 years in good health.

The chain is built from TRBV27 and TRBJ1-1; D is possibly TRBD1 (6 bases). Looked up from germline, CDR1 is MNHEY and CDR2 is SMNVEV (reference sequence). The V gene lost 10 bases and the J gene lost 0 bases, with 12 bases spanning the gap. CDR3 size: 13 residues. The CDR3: CATQTGLNTEAFF. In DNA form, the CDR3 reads TGTGCCACCCAGACAGGACTGAACACTGAAGCTTTCTTT.

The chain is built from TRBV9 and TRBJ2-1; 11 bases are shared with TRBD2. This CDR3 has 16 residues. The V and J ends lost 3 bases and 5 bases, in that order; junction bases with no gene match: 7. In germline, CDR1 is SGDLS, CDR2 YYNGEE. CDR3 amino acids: CASSAYLAGGDNEQFF. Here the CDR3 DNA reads TGTGCCAGCAGCGCCTACCTAGCGGGGGGCGACAATGAGCAGTTCTTC.

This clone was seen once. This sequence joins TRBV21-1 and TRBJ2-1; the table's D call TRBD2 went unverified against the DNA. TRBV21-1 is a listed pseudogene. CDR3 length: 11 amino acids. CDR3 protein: CASSNMYEQFF. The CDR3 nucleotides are TGTGCCAGCAGCAATATGTATGAGCAGTTCTTC.

The CDR3 protein is CASSLDREGGYTF. Written as DNA, the CDR3 is TGTGCCAGCAGCCTGGACAGGGAGGGTGGCTACACCTTC. This chain connects TRBV2 to TRBJ1-2; 8 nucleotides match TRBD1. Germline CDR1 SNHLY, CDR2 FYNNEI. CDR3 length equals 13 residues. The ends lost 6 bases at V and 7 bases at J; junction bases unmatched: 7.

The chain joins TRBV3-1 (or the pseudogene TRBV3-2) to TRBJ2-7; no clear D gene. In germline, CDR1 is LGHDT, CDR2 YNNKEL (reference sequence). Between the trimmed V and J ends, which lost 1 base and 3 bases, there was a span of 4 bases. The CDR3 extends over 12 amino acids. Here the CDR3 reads CASSQVDYEQYF. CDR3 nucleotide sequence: TGTGCCAGCAGCCAAGTGGACTACGAGCAGTACTTC.

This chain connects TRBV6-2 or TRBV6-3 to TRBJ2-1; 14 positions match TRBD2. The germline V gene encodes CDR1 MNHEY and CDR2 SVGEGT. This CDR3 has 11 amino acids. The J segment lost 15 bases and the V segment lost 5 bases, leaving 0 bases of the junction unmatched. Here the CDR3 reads CASSGTSGRFF. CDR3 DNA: TGTGCCAGCAGTGGGACTAGCGGGAGGTTCTTC.

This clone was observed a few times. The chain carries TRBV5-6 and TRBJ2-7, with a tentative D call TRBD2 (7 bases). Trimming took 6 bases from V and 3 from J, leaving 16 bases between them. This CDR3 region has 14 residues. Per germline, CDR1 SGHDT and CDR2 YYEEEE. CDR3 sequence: CASTIQGLLYEQYF. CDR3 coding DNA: TGTGCCAGCACGATACAGGGACTACTCTACGAGCAGTACTTC.

The CDR3 DNA reads as TGCGCCAGCAGCTACCCTGGCGGGGAGCTGTTTTTT. It codes for CASSYPGGELFF. This chain uses TRBV4-3 with TRBJ2-2; D is undetermined. The CDR3 is 12 residues long. CDR1 LGHNA and CDR2 YSLEER come from the germline V gene. Trimming left V 5 bases short and J 7 bases short, with 8 bases between.

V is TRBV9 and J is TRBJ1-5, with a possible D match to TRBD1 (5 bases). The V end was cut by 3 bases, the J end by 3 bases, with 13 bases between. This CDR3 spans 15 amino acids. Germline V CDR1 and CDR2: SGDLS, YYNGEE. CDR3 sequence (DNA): TGTGCCAGCAGCGACCGGGACGGCATCAATCAGCCCCAGCATTTT. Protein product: CASSDRDGINQPQHF.

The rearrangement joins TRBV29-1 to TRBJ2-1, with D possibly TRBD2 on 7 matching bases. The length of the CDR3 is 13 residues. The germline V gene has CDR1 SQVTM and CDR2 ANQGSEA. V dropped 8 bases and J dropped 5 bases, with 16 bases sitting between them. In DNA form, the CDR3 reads TGCAGCCCGAGACTAGCAGGGGACAATGAGCAGTTCTTC. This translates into CSPRLAGDNEQFF.

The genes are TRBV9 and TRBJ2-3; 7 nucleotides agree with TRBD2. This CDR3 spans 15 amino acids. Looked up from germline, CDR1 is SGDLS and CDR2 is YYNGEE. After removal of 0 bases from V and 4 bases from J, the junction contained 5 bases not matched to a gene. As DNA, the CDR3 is TGTGCCAGCAGCGTAGAAGGCGGGAGCGCAGATACGCAGTATTTT. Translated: CASSVEGGSADTQYF.

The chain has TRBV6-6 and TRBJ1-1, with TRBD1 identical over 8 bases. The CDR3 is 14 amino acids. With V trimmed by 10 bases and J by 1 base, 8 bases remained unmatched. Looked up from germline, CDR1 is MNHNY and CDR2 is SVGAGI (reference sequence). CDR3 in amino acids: CATNQGAGNTEAFF. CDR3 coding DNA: TGTGCCACAAATCAGGGGGCAGGGAACACTGAAGCTTTCTTT.

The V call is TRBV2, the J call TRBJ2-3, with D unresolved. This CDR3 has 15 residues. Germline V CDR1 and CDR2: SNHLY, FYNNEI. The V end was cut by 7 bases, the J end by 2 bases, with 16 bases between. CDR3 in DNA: TGTGCCAGCACGTCTAATCGAGCAAACACAGATACGCAGTATTTT. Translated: CASTSNRANTDTQYF.